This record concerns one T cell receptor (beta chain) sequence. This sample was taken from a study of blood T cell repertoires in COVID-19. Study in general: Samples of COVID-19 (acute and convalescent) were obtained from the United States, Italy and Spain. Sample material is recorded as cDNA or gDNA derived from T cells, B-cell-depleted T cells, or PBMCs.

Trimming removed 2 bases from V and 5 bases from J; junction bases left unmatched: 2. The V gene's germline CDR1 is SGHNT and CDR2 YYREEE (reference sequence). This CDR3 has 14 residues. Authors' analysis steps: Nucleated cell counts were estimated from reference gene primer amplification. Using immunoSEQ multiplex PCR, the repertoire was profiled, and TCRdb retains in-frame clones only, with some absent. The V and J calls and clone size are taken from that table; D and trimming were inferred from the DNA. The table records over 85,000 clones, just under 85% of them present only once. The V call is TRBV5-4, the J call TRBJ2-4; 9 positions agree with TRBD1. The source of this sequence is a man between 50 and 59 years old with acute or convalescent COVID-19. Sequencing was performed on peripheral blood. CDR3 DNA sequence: TGTGCCAGCAGCTTACAGGGGGCGGAAAACATTCAGTACTTC. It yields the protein CASSLQGAENIQYF.